The TCR beta chain under discussion was sequenced for a study of T cell changes during pregnancy in multiple sclerosis. The repertoire was sequenced with immunoSEQ multiplex PCR; TCRdb's copy has only in-frame clones and lacks some. The table records approximately 70,000 clones, 90% to 95% of them present only once. Germline V gene sequence: CDR1 SGHVS, CDR2 FNYEAQ. The CDR3 loop spans 13 amino acids. V was clipped by 3 bases and J by 6 bases, with 8 bases between them. This specimen consisted of CD4+ T cells from peripheral blood mononuclear cells, obtained after pregnancy. The chain uses TRBV7-6 and TRBJ2-2, with D hard to call. The origin of this receptor is a female donor with multiple sclerosis, enrolled in a pregnancy study. CDR3 region: CASSLGLPGELFF. DNA for the CDR3: TGTGCCAGCAGCTTGGGCCTGCCCGGGGAGCTGTTTTTT.